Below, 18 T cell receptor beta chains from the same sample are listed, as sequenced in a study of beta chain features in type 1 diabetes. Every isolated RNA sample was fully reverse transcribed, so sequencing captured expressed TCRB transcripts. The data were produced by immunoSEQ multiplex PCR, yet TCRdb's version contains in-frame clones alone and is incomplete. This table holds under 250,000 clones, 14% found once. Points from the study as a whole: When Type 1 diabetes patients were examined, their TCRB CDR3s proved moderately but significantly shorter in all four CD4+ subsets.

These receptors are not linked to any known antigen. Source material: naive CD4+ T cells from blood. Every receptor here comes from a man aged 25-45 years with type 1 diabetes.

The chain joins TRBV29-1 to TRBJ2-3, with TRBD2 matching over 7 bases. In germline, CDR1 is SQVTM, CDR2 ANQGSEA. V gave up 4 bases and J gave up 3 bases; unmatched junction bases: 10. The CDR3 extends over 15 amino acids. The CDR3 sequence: CSVGIGGSWTDTQYF. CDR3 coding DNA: TGCAGCGTTGGGATTGGCGGGAGTTGGACAGATACGCAGTATTTT.

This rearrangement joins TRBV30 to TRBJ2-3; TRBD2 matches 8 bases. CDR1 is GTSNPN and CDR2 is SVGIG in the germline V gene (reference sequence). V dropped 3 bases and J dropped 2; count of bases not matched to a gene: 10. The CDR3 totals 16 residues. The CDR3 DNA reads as TGTGCCTGGAGCGCTGGTTTAGCGGGGCCCACAGATACGCAGTATTTT. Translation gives CAWSAGLAGPTDTQYF.

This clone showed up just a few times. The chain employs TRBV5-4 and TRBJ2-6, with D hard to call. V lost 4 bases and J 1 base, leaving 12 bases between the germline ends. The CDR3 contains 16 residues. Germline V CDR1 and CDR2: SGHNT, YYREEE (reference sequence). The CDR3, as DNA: TGTGCCAGCAGCCCCCTTCCCAGTTCTGGGGCCAACGTCCTGACTTTC. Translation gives CASSPLPSSGANVLTF.

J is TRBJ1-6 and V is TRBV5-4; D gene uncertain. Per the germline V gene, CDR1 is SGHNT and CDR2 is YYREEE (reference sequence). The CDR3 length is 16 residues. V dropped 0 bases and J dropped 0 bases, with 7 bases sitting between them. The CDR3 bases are TGTGCCAGCAGCTTGGAACCGAGCTCCTATAATTCACCCCTCCACTTT. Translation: CASSLEPSSYNSPLHF.

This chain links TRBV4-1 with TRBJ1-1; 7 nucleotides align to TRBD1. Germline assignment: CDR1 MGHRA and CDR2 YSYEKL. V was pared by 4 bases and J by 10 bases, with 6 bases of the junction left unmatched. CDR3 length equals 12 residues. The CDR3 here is CASSPPTGRAFF. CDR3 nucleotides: TGCGCCAGCAGCCCCCCGACAGGGCGAGCTTTCTTT.

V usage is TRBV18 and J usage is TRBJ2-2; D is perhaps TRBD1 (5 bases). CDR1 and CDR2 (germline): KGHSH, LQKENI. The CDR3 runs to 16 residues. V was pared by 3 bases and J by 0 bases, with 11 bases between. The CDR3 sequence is CASSPRAGTNTGELFF. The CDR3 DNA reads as TGTGCCAGCTCACCTAGAGCAGGGACGAACACCGGGGAGCTGTTTTTT. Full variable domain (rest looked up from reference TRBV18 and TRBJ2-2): NAGVMQNPRHLVRRRGQEARLRCSPMKGHSHVYWYRQLPEEGLKFMVYLQKENIIDESGMPKERFSAEFPKEGPSILRIQQVVRGDSAAYFCASSPRAGTNTGELFFGEGSRLTVL.

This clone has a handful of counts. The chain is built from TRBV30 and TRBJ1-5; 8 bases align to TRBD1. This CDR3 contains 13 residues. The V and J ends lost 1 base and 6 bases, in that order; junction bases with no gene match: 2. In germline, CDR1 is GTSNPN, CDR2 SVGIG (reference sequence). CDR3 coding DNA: TGTGCCTGGAGTGGTACAGGGGGTCAGCCCCAGCATTTT. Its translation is CAWSGTGGQPQHF.

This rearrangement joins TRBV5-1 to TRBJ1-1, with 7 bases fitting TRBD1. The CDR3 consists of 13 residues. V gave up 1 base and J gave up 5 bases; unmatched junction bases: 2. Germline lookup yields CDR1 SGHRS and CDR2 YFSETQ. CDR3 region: CASSLTGETEAFF. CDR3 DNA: TGCGCCAGCAGCTTGACAGGGGAAACTGAAGCTTTCTTT.

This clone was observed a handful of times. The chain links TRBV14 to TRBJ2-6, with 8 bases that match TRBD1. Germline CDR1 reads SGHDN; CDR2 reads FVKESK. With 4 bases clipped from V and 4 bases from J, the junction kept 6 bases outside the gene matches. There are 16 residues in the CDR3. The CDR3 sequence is CASSLRTGTGANVLTF. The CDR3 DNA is TGTGCCAGCAGCCTCCGGACAGGGACAGGGGCCAACGTCCTGACTTTC. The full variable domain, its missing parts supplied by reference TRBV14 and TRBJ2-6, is EAGVTQFPSHSVIEKGQTVTLRCDPISGHDNLYWYRRVMGKEIKFLLHFVKESKQDESGMPNNRFLAERTGGTYSTLKVQPAELEDSGVYFCASSLRTGTGANVLTFGAGSRLTVL.

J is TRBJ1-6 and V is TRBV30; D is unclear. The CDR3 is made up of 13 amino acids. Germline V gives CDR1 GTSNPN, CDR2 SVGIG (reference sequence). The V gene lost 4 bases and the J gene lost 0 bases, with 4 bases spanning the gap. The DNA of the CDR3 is TGTGCCTGGAAGAGCTCCTATAATTCACCCCTCCACTTT. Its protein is CAWKSSYNSPLHF.

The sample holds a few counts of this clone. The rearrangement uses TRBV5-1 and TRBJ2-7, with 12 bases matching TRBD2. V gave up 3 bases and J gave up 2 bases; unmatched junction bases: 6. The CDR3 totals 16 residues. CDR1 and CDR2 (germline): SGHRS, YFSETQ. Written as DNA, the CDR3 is TGCGCCAGCAGCTGGACTAGCGGGATGGTCGCCTACGAGCAGTACTTC. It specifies CASSWTSGMVAYEQYF.

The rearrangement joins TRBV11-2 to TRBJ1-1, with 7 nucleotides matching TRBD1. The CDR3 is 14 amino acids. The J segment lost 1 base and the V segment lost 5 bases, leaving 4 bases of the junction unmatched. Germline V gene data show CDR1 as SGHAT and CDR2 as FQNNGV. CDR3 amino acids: CASSARQGNTEAFF. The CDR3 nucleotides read TGTGCCAGCAGCGCCCGACAGGGGAACACTGAAGCTTTCTTT.

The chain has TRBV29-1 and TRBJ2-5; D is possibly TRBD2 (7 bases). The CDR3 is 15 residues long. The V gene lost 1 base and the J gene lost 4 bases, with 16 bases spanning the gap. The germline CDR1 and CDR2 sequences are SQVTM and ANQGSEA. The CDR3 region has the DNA TGCAGCGTTGAAGGGGAGGGGGGGCGCATAGAGACCCAGTACTTC. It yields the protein CSVEGEGGRIETQYF.

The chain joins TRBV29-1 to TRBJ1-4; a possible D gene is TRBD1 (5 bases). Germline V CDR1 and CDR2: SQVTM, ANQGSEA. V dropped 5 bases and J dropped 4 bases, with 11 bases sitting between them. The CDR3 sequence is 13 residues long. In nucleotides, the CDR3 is TGCAGCGTTTCGGGACTATATAATGAAAAACTGTTTTTT. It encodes CSVSGLYNEKLFF.

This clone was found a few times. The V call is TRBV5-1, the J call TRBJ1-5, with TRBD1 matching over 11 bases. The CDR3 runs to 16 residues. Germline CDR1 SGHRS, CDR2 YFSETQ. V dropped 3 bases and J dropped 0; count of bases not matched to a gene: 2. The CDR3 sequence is CASSYGTGGSNQPQHF. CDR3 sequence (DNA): TGCGCCAGCAGCTATGGGACAGGGGGTAGCAATCAGCCCCAGCATTTT.

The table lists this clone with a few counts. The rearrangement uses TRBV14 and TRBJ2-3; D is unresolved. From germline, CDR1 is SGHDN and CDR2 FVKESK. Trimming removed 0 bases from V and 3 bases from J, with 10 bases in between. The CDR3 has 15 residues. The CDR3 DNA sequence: TGTGCCAGCAGCCAAGATCTTATGCGGACAGATACGCAGTATTTT. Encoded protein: CASSQDLMRTDTQYF.

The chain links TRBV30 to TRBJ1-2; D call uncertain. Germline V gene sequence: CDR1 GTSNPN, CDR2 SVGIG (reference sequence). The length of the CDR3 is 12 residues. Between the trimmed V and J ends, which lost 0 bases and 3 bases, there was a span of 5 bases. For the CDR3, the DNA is TGTGCCTGGAGTGTACAAGACTATGGCTACACCTTC. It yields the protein CAWSVQDYGYTF. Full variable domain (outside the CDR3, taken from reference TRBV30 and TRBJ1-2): SQTIHQWPATLVQPVGSPLSLECTVEGTSNPNLYWYRQAAGRGLQLLFYSVGIGQISSEVPQNLSASRPQDRQFILSSKKLLLSDSGFYLCAWSVQDYGYTFGSGTRLTVV.

CDR3 DNA sequence: TGTGCCAGCAGCTTATTAGGGGCGGGGGAATTACAGTACTTC. Protein product: CASSLLGAGELQYF. The chain is built from TRBV7-9 and TRBJ2-7; TRBD2 aligns across 7 bases. This CDR3 is built from 14 residues. Per germline, CDR1 SEHNR and CDR2 FQNEAQ (reference sequence). J gave up 10 bases and V 2 bases, and 11 bases lay outside the gene matches.